This TCR beta chain derives from a study of T-cell reconstitution after alpha-beta-depleted transplantation in children. V was pared by 6 bases and J by 1 base, with 17 bases between. The CDR3 contains 15 residues. CDR1 and CDR2 from the germline V gene are SQVTM and ANQGSEA. Using unique molecular identifiers, the investigators prepared the TCRbeta library. TCRdb reprocessed the PCR reads with MiXCR, giving one entry per CDR3 protein. The sample includes about 350,000 distinct CDR3 sequences, about a sixth of them seen just once. Sample: PBMCs, mostly from graft donor cells, taken 360 days after TCRalphabeta/CD19-depleted stem cell transplant. This clonotype was obtained from a male patient between 2 and 10 years old who had a stem cell transplant for acute lymphoblastic leukemia, so the T cells may come from the graft donor. V is TRBV29-1 and J is TRBJ2-3; the D call may be TRBD1 or TRBD2 (5 bases each). The CDR3 coding sequence is TGCAGCGTGGTACGGTGGGGGAGTGGCACAGATACGCAGTATTTT. This encodes CSVVRWGSGTDTQYF.